The 13 T cell receptor beta chains in this list originate from one sample, sequenced in a study of siplizumab effects on memory and regulatory T cells. Profiled with immunoSEQ multiplex PCR; TCRdb holds only in-frame clones, not every one. This table has tens of thousands of clones, about 90% appearing once. The specimen was naive CD8+ T cells sorted from blood. The source is a human donor in good health.

This clone was found once. The rearrangement links TRBV27 to TRBJ2-7, with TRBD2 matching 9 bases. Germline values: CDR1 MNHEY, CDR2 SMNVEV (reference sequence). This CDR3 comprises 13 residues. The J segment lost 7 bases and the V segment lost 6 bases, leaving 7 bases of the junction unmatched. The CDR3 sequence: CASSLAGMGEQYF. Written as DNA, the CDR3 is TGTGCCAGCAGCCTAGCGGGGATGGGGGAGCAGTACTTC.

This rearrangement joins TRBV7-9 to TRBJ1-1, with D perhaps matching TRBD1 (5 bases). Looked up from germline, CDR1 is SEHNR and CDR2 is FQNEAQ (reference sequence). This CDR3 contains 13 residues. Trimming cost V 3 bases and J 4 bases, with 9 bases left between them. For the CDR3, the DNA is TGTGCCAGCAGCTTCGGGGGAGGCACTGAAGCTTTCTTT. It specifies CASSFGGGTEAFF. The full variable domain, with the rest looked up from reference TRBV7-9 and TRBJ1-1, is DTGVSQNPRHKITKRGQNVTFRCDPISEHNRLYWYRQTLGQGPEFLTYFQNEAQLEKSRLLSDRFSAERPKGSFSTLEIQRTEQGDSAMYLCASSFGGGTEAFFGQGTRLTVV.

CDR3 DNA: TGTGCCAGCAGACTTGGGGGACAGCATACCTCCGGGGAGCAGTACTTC. Its translation is CASRLGGQHTSGEQYF. This rearrangement joins TRBV7-9 to TRBJ2-7, with 7 bases fitting TRBD1. The germline V gene encodes CDR1 SEHNR and CDR2 FQNEAQ (reference sequence). V was clipped by 6 bases and J by 7 bases; unmatched bases: 18. The CDR3 consists of 16 residues.

The rearrangement joins TRBV2 to TRBJ1-3, with a weak D call TRBD1 (5 bases). Deletions cut 6 bases from V and 0 bases from J, with 12 bases between. The CDR3 has 15 amino acids. In germline, CDR1 is SNHLY, CDR2 FYNNEI. The CDR3 spells CASRIGDSSGNTIYF. The CDR3 nucleotides read TGTGCCAGCAGAATAGGGGACTCCTCTGGAAACACCATATATTTT.

The CDR3 DNA follows: TGTGCCAGCAGCTCCTGGGGACAGGGTTCTACTTTCTACGAGCAGTACTTC. Amino acids: CASSSWGQGSTFYEQYF. The chain employs TRBV7-9 and TRBJ2-7; 9 bases align to TRBD1. This CDR3 region has 17 residues. V lost 4 bases, J lost 3 bases, and 13 bases stayed unmatched. Germline lookup yields CDR1 SEHNR and CDR2 FQNEAQ (reference sequence).

The V call is TRBV11-1, the J call TRBJ2-7; 7 bases match TRBD2. The CDR3 is made up of 14 amino acids. Trimming cost V 5 bases and J 1 base; bases outside gene matches: 5. Germline V gives CDR1 SGHAT, CDR2 FQDESV (reference sequence). CDR3 sequence: CASSLMGGSYEQYF. CDR3 DNA: TGTGCCAGCAGCCTTATGGGGGGGTCCTACGAGCAGTACTTC.

The rearrangement uses TRBV6-1 and TRBJ2-3; D is perhaps TRBD1 or TRBD2 (6 bases each). The CDR3 extends over 15 amino acids. Trimming pared 5 bases from V and 0 bases from J, leaving 12 bases between. The germline CDR1 and CDR2 sequences are MNHNS and SASEGT. The CDR3 protein is CASSQEGGSTDTQYF. The CDR3 DNA follows: TGTGCCAGCAGTCAAGAGGGGGGAAGCACAGATACGCAGTATTTT.

This clone showed up just a few times. V is TRBV9 and J is TRBJ1-1; 9 bases are shared with TRBD1. This CDR3 is built from 15 residues. With 3 bases clipped from V and 1 base from J, the junction kept 4 bases outside the gene matches. Looked up from germline, CDR1 is SGDLS and CDR2 is YYNGEE. DNA of the CDR3: TGTGCCAGCAGCGGGACAGGGGTGGAGAACACTGAAGCTTTCTTT. Its protein is CASSGTGVENTEAFF.

J is TRBJ2-1 and V is TRBV6-5; D tentatively reads TRBD1 or TRBD2 (5 bases each). Trimming shortened V by 0 bases and J by 13 bases, and 13 bases separated the two germline ends. Germline V gene sequence: CDR1 MNHEY, CDR2 SVGAGI. The CDR3 consists of 13 residues. For the CDR3, the DNA is TGTGCCAGCAGTTACTCAAGGGCAGGGACCCAGTTCTTC. It codes for CASSYSRAGTQFF.

The V call is TRBV5-5, the J call TRBJ1-5; D ambiguous. The CDR3 contains 16 residues. Trimming took 0 bases from V and 1 from J, leaving 11 bases between them. CDR1 and CDR2 from the germline V gene are SGHKS and YYEKEE (reference sequence). CDR3 amino acids: CASSLVIGRSNQPQHF. CDR3 DNA sequence: TGTGCCAGCAGCTTGGTAATCGGCAGGAGCAATCAGCCCCAGCATTTT.

The J gene is TRBJ2-1, the V gene TRBV29-1; 7 nucleotides align to TRBD1. Trimming cost V 8 bases and J 3 bases; bases outside gene matches: 7. The CDR3 is 13 residues long. The V gene's germline CDR1 is SQVTM and CDR2 ANQGSEA. The CDR3 DNA reads as TGCAGCACCCGGGACAGCGACTACAATGAGCAGTTCTTC. This translates into CSTRDSDYNEQFF.

This sequence joins TRBV2 and TRBJ2-5; the match to TRBD2 covers 7 bases. With 2 bases clipped from V and 2 bases from J, the junction kept 14 bases outside the gene matches. Germline-derived CDR1 and CDR2 are SNHLY and FYNNEI. This CDR3 comprises 18 residues. Written as DNA, the CDR3 is TGTGCCAGCAGTGAAAAGGCTAGCGGAGACCTAGTTCAAGAGACCCAGTACTTC. It yields the protein CASSEKASGDLVQETQYF. Filled out from reference TRBV2 and TRBJ2-5, the complete variable domain reads EPEVTQTPSHQVTQMGQEVILRCVPISNHLYFYWYRQILGQKVEFLVSFYNNEISEKSEIFDDQFSVERPDGSNFTLKIRSTKLEDSAMYFCASSEKASGDLVQETQYFGPGTRLLVL.

The CDR3 DNA is TGTGCCAGCAGTCCACGCCCCCTAGGGATCACCGGGGAGCTGTTTTTT. Translating it yields CASSPRPLGITGELFF. The chain joins TRBV2 to TRBJ2-2; D gene ambiguous. Trimming took off 5 bases at V and 4 bases at J, with 17 bases between the two ends. Germline lookup yields CDR1 SNHLY and CDR2 FYNNEI. This CDR3 spans 16 amino acids.